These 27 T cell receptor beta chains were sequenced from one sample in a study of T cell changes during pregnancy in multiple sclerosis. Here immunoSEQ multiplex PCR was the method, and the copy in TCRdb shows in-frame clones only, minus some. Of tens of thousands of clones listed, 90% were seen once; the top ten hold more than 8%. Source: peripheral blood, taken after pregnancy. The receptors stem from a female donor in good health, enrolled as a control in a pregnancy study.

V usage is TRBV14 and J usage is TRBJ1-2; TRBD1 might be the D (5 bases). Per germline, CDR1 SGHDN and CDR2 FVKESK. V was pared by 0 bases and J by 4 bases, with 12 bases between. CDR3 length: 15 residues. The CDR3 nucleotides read TGTGCCAGCAGCCAAGACAGGGAATACGGCTATGGCTACACCTTC. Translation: CASSQDREYGYGYTF. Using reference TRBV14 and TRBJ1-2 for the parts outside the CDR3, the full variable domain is EAGVTQFPSHSVIEKGQTVTLRCDPISGHDNLYWYRRVMGKEIKFLLHFVKESKQDESGMPNNRFLAERTGGTYSTLKVQPAELEDSGVYFCASSQDREYGYGYTFGSGTRLTVV.

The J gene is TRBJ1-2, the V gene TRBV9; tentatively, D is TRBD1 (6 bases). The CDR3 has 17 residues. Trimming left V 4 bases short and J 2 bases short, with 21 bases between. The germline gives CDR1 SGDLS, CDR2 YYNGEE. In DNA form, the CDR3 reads TGTGCCAGCAGCCGCGACGGCGGGGGCGCGGCAAACTATGGCTACACCTTC. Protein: CASSRDGGGAANYGYTF.

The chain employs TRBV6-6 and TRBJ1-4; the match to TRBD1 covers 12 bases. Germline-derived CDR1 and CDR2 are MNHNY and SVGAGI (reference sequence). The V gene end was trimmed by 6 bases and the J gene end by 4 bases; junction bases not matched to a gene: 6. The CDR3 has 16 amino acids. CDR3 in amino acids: CASSWDRGLYNEKLFF. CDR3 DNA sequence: TGTGCCAGCAGCTGGGACAGGGGGCTTTATAATGAAAAACTGTTTTTT.

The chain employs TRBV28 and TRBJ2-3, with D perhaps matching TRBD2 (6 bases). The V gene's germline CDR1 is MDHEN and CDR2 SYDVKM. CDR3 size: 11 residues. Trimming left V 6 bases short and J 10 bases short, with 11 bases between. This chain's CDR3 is CASSPGGAQYF. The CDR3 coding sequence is TGTGCCAGCAGCCCCGGGGGAGCGCAGTATTTT. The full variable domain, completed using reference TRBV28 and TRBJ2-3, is DVKVTQSSRYLVKRTGEKVFLECVQDMDHENMFWYRQDPGLGLRLIYFSYDVKMKEKGDIPEGYSVSREKKERFSLILESASTNQTSMYLCASSPGGAQYFGPGTRLTVL.

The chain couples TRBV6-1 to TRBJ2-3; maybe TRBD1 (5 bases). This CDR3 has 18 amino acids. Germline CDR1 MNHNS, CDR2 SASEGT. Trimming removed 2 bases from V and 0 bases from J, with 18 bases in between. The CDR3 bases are TGTGCCAGCAGTGAAAGGGTCCGCAGGACACTTAGCACAGATACGCAGTATTTT. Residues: CASSERVRRTLSTDTQYF.

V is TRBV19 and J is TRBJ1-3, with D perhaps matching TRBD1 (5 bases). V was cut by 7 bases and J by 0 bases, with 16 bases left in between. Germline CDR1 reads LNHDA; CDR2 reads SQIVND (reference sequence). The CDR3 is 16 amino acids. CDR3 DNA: TGTGCCAGTACCCTGAAAGGGGCCGGCTCTGGAAACACCATATATTTT. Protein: CASTLKGAGSGNTIYF.

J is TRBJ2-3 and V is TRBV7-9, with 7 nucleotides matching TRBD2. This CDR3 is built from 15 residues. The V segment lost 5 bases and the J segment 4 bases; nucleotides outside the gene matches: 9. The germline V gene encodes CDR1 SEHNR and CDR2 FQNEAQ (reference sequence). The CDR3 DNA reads TGTGCCAGCAGCCCAATCGGGGGGAGGTCAGATACGCAGTATTTT. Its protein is CASSPIGGRSDTQYF.

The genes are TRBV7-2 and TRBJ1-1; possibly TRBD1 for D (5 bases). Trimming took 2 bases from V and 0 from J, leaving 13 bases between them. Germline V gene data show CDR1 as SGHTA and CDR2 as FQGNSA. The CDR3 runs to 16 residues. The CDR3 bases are TGTGCCAGCAGCTTAAGTAGGGGAGGTATGAACACTGAAGCTTTCTTT. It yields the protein CASSLSRGGMNTEAFF.

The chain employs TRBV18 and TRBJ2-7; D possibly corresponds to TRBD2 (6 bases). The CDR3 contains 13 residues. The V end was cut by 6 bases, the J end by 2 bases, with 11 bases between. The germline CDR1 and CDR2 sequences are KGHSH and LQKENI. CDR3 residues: CASSRDSTYEQYF. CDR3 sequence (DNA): TGTGCCAGCTCCCGGGACTCGACCTACGAGCAGTACTTC.

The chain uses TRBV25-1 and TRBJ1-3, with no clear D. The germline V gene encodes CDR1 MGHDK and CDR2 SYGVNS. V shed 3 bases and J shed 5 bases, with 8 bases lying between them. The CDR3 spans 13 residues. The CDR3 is CASSDRSRNTIYF. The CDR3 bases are TGTGCCAGCAGTGACAGGTCGAGAAACACCATATATTTT.

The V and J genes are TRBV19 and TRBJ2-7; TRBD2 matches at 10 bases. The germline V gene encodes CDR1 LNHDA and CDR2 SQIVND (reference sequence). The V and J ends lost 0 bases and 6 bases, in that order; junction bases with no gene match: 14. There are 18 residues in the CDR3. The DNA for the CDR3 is TGTGCCAGTAGTATAGATCGGCTAGCGGGAGTGTCTAGTCCCGAGCAGTACTTC. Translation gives CASSIDRLAGVSSPEQYF.

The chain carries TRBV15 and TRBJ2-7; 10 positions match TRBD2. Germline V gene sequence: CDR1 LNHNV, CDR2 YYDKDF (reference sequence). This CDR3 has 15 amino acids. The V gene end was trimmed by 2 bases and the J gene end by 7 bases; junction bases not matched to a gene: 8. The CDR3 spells CATSRITSGAWEQYF. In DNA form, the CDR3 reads TGTGCCACCAGCAGAATAACTAGCGGGGCTTGGGAGCAGTACTTC.

The CDR3 region has the DNA TGCGCCAGCAGTGGGAGACTAGGGGACAATGAGCAGTTCTTC. Amino acid sequence: CASSGRLGDNEQFF. The chain combines TRBV10-2 with TRBJ2-1, with D perhaps matching TRBD2 (6 bases). CDR3 length: 14 residues. Per germline, CDR1 WSHSY and CDR2 SAAADI. Trimming removed 4 bases at V and 5 bases at J, with 12 bases between.

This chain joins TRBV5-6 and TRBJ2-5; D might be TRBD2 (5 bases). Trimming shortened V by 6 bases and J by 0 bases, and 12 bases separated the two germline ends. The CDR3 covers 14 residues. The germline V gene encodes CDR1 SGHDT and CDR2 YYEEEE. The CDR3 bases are TGTGCCAGCACCTACGGAGGTCACCAAGAGACCCAGTACTTC. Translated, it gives CASTYGGHQETQYF.

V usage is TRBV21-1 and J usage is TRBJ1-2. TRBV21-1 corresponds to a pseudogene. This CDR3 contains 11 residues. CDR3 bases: TGTGCCGGGGGAGGGGACTATGGCTACACCTTC. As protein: CAGGGDYGYTF.

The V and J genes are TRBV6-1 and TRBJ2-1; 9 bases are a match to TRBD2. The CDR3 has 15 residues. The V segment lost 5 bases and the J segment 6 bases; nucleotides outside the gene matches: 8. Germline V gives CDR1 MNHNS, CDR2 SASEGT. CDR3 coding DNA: TGTGCCAGCAGTCCCTTTGGCGGGAGGGCCAATGAGCAGTTCTTC. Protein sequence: CASSPFGGRANEQFF.

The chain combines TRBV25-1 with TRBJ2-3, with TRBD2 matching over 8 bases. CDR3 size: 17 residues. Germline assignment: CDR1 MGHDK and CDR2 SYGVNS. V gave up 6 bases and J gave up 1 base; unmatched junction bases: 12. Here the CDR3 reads CASSAVAGMPGTDTQYF. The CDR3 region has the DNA TGTGCCAGCAGCGCAGTAGCGGGAATGCCGGGCACAGATACGCAGTATTTT.

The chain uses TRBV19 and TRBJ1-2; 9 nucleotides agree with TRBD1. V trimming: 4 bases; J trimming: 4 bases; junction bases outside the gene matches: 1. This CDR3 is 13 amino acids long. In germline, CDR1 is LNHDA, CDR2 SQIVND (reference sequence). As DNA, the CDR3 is TGTGCCAGTAGTACGGGACAGGGCTATGGCTACACCTTC. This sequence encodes CASSTGQGYGYTF.

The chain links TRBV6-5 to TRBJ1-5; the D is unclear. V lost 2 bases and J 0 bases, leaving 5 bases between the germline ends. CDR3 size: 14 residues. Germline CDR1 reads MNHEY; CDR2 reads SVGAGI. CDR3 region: CASSYTYSNQPQHF. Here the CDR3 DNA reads TGTGCCAGCAGTTACACTTATAGCAATCAGCCCCAGCATTTT.

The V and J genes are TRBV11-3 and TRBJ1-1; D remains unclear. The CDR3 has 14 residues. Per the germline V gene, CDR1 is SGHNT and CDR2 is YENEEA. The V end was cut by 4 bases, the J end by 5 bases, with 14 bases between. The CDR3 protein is CASSSLSGRTEAFF. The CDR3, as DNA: TGTGCCAGCAGCTCTCTTTCGGGTAGGACTGAAGCTTTCTTT.

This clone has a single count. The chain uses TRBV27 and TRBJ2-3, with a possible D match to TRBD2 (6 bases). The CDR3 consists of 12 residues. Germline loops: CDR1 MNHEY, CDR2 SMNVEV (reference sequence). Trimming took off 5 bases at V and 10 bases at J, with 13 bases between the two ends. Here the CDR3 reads CASSPLREAQYF. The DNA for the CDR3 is TGTGCCAGCAGTCCACTAAGGGAGGCGCAGTATTTT.

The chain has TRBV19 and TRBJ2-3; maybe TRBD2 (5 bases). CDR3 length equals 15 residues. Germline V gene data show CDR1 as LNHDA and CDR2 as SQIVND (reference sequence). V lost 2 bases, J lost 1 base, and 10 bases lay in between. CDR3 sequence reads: CASSILNGGTDTQYF. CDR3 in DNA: TGTGCCAGTAGTATATTAAACGGGGGCACAGATACGCAGTATTTT.

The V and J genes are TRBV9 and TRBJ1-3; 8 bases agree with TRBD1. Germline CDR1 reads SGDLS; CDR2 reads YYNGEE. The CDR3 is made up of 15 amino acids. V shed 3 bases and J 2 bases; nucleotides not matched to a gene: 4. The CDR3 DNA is TGTGCCAGCAGCGGCGGACAGGGAGCTGGAAACACCATATATTTT. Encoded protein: CASSGGQGAGNTIYF.

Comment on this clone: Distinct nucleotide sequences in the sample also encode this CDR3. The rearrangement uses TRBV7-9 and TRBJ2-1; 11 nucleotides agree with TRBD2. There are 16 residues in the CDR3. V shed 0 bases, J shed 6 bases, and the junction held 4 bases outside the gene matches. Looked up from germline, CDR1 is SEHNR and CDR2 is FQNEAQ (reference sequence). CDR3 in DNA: TGTGCCAGCAGCTTAGCACCCCTAGCGGGAGGCAATGAGCAGTTCTTC. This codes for CASSLAPLAGGNEQFF.

The CDR3 loop is CASSLVLTDTQYF. The CDR3 nucleotides read TGTGCCAGCAGCTTAGTTCTGACAGATACGCAGTATTTT. The V and J genes are TRBV11-2 and TRBJ2-3; the D is unclear. The CDR3 sequence is 13 residues long. Trimming left V 1 base short and J 3 bases short, with 5 bases between. Germline assignment: CDR1 SGHAT and CDR2 FQNNGV.

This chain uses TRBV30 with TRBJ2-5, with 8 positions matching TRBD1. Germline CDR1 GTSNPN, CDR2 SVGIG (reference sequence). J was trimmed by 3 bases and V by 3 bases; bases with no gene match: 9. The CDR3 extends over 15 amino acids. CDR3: CAWRFVRQGKETQYF. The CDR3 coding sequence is TGTGCCTGGAGATTTGTAAGACAGGGGAAAGAGACCCAGTACTTC.

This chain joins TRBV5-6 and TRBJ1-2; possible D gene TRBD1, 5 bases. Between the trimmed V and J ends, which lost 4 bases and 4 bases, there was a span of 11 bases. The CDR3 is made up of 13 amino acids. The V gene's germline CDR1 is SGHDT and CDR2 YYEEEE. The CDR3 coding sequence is TGTGCCAGCAGCCGTAGACAGACCTATGGCTACACCTTC. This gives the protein CASSRRQTYGYTF. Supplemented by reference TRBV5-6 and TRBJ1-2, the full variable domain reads DAGVTQSPTHLIKTRGQQVTLRCSPKSGHDTVSWYQQALGQGPQFIFQYYEEEERQRGNFPDRFSGHQFPNYSSELNVNALLLGDSALYLCASSRRQTYGYTFGSGTRLTVV.